These 7 T cell receptor beta chains were all obtained from the same sample, sequenced in a study of OX40 agonist ivuxolimab in advanced cancers. TCRdb's table, derived via immunoSEQ multiplex PCR, lists solely in-frame clones and lacks some. This sample has tens of thousands of clones, with approximately 81% found just once. The source material was CD4+ or CD8+ T cells sorted from blood, sampled in a trial of the OX40 agonist ivuxolimab. The receptor set was obtained from an adult with an advanced solid tumor such as melanoma, head and neck, liver or kidney cancer.

The rearrangement joins TRBV6-6 to TRBJ2-6; D remains unclear. V gave up 2 bases and J gave up 3 bases, with 8 bases separating them. The germline CDR1 and CDR2 sequences are MNHNY and SVGAGI (reference sequence). This CDR3 region has 15 residues. In nucleotides, the CDR3 is TGTGCCAGCAGTTACCTTGTTGATGGGGCCAACGTCCTGACTTTC. It is translated as CASSYLVDGANVLTF.

The genes are TRBV11-2 and TRBJ1-2; weak D call: TRBD1 (6 bases). Trimming shortened V by 3 bases and J by 7 bases, and 12 bases separated the two germline ends. The V gene's germline CDR1 is SGHAT and CDR2 FQNNGV. This CDR3 is built from 13 residues. The CDR3 sequence: CASSLQGWGGYTF. Here the CDR3 DNA reads TGTGCCAGCAGCTTGCAGGGGTGGGGTGGCTACACCTTC.

The J gene is TRBJ2-1, the V gene TRBV10-2; possibly TRBD2 for D (6 bases). Germline assignment: CDR1 WSHSY and CDR2 SAAADI. The CDR3 has 15 amino acids. Trimming cost V 7 bases and J 4 bases, with 17 bases left between them. The CDR3 coding sequence is TGCGCCAGCACCGAGAGTGGGCTAGCGTACAATGAGCAGTTCTTC. This encodes CASTESGLAYNEQFF.

The chain joins TRBV5-4 to TRBJ2-7; 9 bases align to TRBD1. This CDR3 has 16 amino acids. The germline gives CDR1 SGHNT, CDR2 YYREEE (reference sequence). The V and J ends lost 0 bases and 3 bases, in that order; junction bases with no gene match: 7. CDR3 protein: CASSLDGRQGDYEQYF. The CDR3 DNA reads TGTGCCAGCAGCTTGGACGGGAGACAGGGGGACTACGAGCAGTACTTC. Variable domain in full (rest from reference TRBV5-4 and TRBJ2-7): ETGVTQSPTHLIKTRGQQVTLRCSSQSGHNTVSWYQQALGQGPQFIFQYYREEENGRGNFPPRFSGLQFPNYSSELNVNALELDDSALYLCASSLDGRQGDYEQYFGPGTRLTVT.

The V gene is TRBV21-1, the J gene TRBJ2-5; the D call TRBD1 from the table was never checked on the DNA. TRBV21-1 constitutes a pseudogene. The CDR3 runs 16 residues. CDR3 DNA: TGTGCCAGCAGCACCCCCGGGACACCCCTCATGGAGACCCAGTACTTC. Protein product: CASSTPGTPLMETQYF.

The chain uses TRBV6-1 and TRBJ2-3; no firm D call. Germline assignment: CDR1 MNHNS and CDR2 SASEGT. This CDR3 contains 15 residues. The V gene lost 2 bases and the J gene lost 5 bases, with 14 bases spanning the gap. In DNA form, the CDR3 reads TGTGCCAGCAGTGAAATCGACTCGCGCGGAGATACGCAGTATTTT. This translates into CASSEIDSRGDTQYF.

The chain uses TRBV7-8 and TRBJ1-5; D remains unclear. There are 14 residues in the CDR3. Germline V lookup: CDR1 SGHVS, CDR2 FQNEAQ. V lost 1 base, J lost 9 bases, and 13 bases lay in between. CDR3 sequence reads: CASSLGGDYGPQHF. The DNA of the CDR3 is TGTGCCAGCAGCTTAGGTGGGGATTACGGGCCCCAGCATTTT.